This T cell receptor beta chain was observed in a study of blood T cell repertoires in COVID-19. Study information: Acute-phase and convalescent COVID-19 samples originated in the United States, Italy and Spain. The analysed material was cDNA or gDNA that came from T cells, B-cell-depleted T cells, or PBMCs.

Authors' methods: Scientists estimated how many nucleated cells there were by amplifying reference gene primers. Sequencing was performed with immunoSEQ multiplex PCR; in TCRdb, only in-frame clones are kept and a portion is missing. That table is the source of V, J and clone size, and D and trimming were worked out from the DNA. The sample contains 110,000 to 150,000 clones, around 89% of which appear only once. Germline-derived CDR1 and CDR2 are GTSNPN and SVGIG (reference sequence). The CDR3 has 15 residues. V shed 2 bases and J 4 bases; nucleotides not matched to a gene: 10. The receptor's source is a man between 60 and 75 years old with active or convalescent COVID-19. The sample comprised peripheral blood. The chain recombines TRBV30 with TRBJ1-1; 7 bases map to TRBD1. CDR3: CAWSPQGVGGTEAFF. The CDR3 nucleotides read TGTGCCTGGAGTCCCCAGGGGGTGGGGGGCACTGAAGCTTTCTTT.